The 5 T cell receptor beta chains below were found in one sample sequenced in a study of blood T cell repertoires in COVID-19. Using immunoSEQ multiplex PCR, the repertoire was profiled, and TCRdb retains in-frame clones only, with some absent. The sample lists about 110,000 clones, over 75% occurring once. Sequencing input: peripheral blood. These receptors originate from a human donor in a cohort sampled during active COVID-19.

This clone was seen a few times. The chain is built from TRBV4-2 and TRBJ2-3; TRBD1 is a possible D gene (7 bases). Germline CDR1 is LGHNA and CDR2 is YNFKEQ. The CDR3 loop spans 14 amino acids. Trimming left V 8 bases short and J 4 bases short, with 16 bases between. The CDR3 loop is CASGPGGGADTQYF. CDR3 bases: TGTGCCAGCGGTCCCGGAGGGGGCGCAGATACGCAGTATTTT.

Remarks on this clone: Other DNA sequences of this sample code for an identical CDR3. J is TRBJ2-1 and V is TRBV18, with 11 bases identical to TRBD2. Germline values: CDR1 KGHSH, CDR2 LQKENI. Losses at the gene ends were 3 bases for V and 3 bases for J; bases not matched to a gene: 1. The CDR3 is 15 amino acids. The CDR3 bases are TGTGCCAGCTCACCCGGGACTAGCGGCTACAATGAGCAGTTCTTC. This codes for CASSPGTSGYNEQFF.

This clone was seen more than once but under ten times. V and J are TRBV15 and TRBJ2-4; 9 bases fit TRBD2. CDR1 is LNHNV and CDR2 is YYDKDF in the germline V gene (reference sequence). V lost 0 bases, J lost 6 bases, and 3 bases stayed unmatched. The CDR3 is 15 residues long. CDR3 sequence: CATSRDSGGLNIQYF. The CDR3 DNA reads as TGTGCCACCAGCAGAGATAGCGGGGGACTAAACATTCAGTACTTC.

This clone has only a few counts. The CDR3 DNA follows: TGCAGCGTTGGTCAGGGCAACGAGCAGTACTTC. This codes for CSVGQGNEQYF. This sequence joins TRBV29-1 and TRBJ2-7; possible D gene TRBD1, 5 bases. This CDR3 region has 11 residues. V was trimmed by 4 bases and J by 5 bases, leaving 9 bases between them. Germline values: CDR1 SQVTM, CDR2 ANQGSEA.

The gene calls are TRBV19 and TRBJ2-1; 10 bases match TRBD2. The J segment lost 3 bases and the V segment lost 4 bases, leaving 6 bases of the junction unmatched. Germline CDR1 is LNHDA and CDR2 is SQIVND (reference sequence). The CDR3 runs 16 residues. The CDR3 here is CASSTQRTSGYNEQFF. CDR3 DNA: TGTGCCAGTAGTACCCAGAGGACTAGCGGCTACAATGAGCAGTTCTTC.